This TCR beta chain was identified during a study of T-cell reconstitution after alpha-beta-depleted transplantation in children (dated by TCRdb to 2016 to 2017). Background on the whole study: T-cell immune reconstitution after TCRalphabeta/CD19-depleted allogeneic hematopoietic cell transplantation in children was quantitatively tracked in the study by means of TCR repertoire profiling. Results the study describes overall, beyond this receptor: Over the following months the frequencies of hyperexpanded clones went down, and after one year T-cell counts and TCRbeta diversity were mostly credited to newly produced T cells. The apparently early alphabetaT-cell count recovery about two months after transplant was reportedly dependent on only several hundred rapidly expanded clones derived from non-depleted graft cells. In some patients, the high TCRbeta diversity seen at day 60 was put down to recipient T cells and intrathymic progenitors that had survived conditioning.

CDR1 MDHEN and CDR2 SYDVKM are derived from the germline V gene. From the cysteine up to the phenylalanine, the CDR3 has a length of 13 residues. Only the CDR3 portion is preserved as DNA: 39 bases, with reading frame beginning at the first base. V sheds 6 bases and J sheds 2 bases, leaving 10 bases between their ends. Libraries came from PCR. TCRdb names Illumina HiSeq 2500 as the instrument used. To normalize quantification of the TCRbeta repertoire, the TCR libraries were built with molecular barcoding that relied on unique molecular identifiers. TCRdb reran the public reads through fastp at Q25 and MiXCR, keeping productive beta chains. Entries are consolidated by CDR3 protein sequence, retaining the most common genes and DNA. In all, the sample holds about 260,000 distinct CDR3 sequences, and about 9.9% of those were seen once. The top ten clones comprise roughly a quarter of the sample. What the treatment or condition label conveys for this sample: allogeneic hematopoietic cell transplantation with graft depleted of TCRalphabeta T cells and CD19 B cells. Transplant recipients were children who received TCRalphabeta/CD19-depleted allogeneic hematopoietic cell grafts.

At least ten counts were recorded for this clonotype. The specificity of this receptor is unknown. No base quality values were provided; no much bigger clone lies one nucleotide off. Recombination linked TRBV28 to TRBJ2-5; a tentative D call is TRBD2 (5 bases match). Sequenced material: peripheral blood, taken 180 days after TCRalphabeta/CD19-depleted stem cell transplant. This TCR was sampled from a male patient aged 2-15 years who had a stem cell transplant for chronic granulomatous disease, so the T cells may come from the graft donor. The CDR3 reads as follows: CASSHPGQETQYF. The nucleotide sequence reads TGTGCCAGCAGCCACCCGGGACAAGAGACCCAGTACTTC.